A selection of T cell receptor beta chains follows, all from one sample in a study of cytomegalovirus exposure and HLA in healthy donors. TCRdb's table, derived via immunoSEQ multiplex PCR, lists solely in-frame clones and lacks some. The sample consists of about 120,000 clones, around 74% of them appearing once. The sample taken for sequencing was PBMCs. Receptor source: a young woman in good health and CMV-seronegative. Both conserved end residues are part of each CDR3. D genes are given only for firm matches. Expanded clones are given a class, and other clones once, few, many or no size at all.

J gene: TRBJ1-5
V gene: TRBV7-8
D gene: TRBD1
CDR3 length: 15
clone size: NA
CDR3 protein: CASSSGGLRNQPQHF
CDR3 DNA: TGTGCCAGCAGCTCAGGGGGCTTAAGGAATCAGCCCCAGCATTTT

J gene: TRBJ1-2
V gene: TRBV11-2
D gene: NA
CDR3 length: 11
clone size: once
CDR3 protein: CASSHNYGYTF
CDR3 DNA: TGTGCCAGCAGCCATAACTATGGCTACACCTTC

J gene: TRBJ1-1
V gene: TRBV6-1
D gene: NA
CDR3 length: 12
clone size: NA
CDR3 protein: CASRPRGTEAFF
CDR3 DNA: TGTGCCAGCAGGCCTCGGGGCACTGAAGCTTTCTTT

J gene: TRBJ2-7
V gene: TRBV6-5
D gene: NA
CDR3 length: 13
clone size: NA
CDR3 protein: CASGITGHYEQYF
CDR3 DNA: TGTGCCAGCGGAATTACAGGGCACTACGAGCAGTACTTC

J gene: TRBJ2-7
V gene: TRBV30
D gene: NA
CDR3 length: 13
clone size: NA
CDR3 protein: CAWSNRDTYEQYF
CDR3 DNA: TGTGCCTGGAGTAACAGGGATACCTACGAGCAGTACTTC

J gene: TRBJ1-4
V gene: TRBV7-2
D gene: NA
CDR3 length: 15
clone size: NA
CDR3 protein: CASSFNRATNEKLFF
CDR3 DNA: TGTGCCAGCAGCTTTAACAGAGCAACTAATGAAAAACTGTTTTTT

J gene: TRBJ1-5
V gene: TRBV10-3
D gene: NA
CDR3 length: 15
clone size: NA
CDR3 protein: CAISESGGVNQPQHF
CDR3 DNA: TGTGCCATCAGTGAGTCCGGGGGAGTGAATCAGCCCCAGCATTTT

J gene: TRBJ1-1
V gene: TRBV30
D gene: NA
CDR3 length: 13
clone size: NA
CDR3 protein: CAWKDIMNTEAFF
CDR3 DNA: TGTGCCTGGAAGGACATTATGAACACTGAAGCTTTCTTT

J gene: TRBJ1-2
V gene: TRBV29-1
D gene: NA
CDR3 length: 12
clone size: few
CDR3 protein: CSVEDSNYGYTF
CDR3 DNA: TGCAGCGTGGAGGACAGTAACTATGGCTACACCTTC

J gene: TRBJ1-6
V gene: TRBV30
D gene: NA
CDR3 length: 12
clone size: NA
CDR3 protein: CAWTPDNSPLHF
CDR3 DNA: TGTGCCTGGACCCCTGATAATTCACCCCTCCACTTT

J gene: TRBJ1-3
V gene: TRBV7-9
D gene: NA
CDR3 length: 18
clone size: NA
CDR3 protein: CASSLAFGQGPSGNTIYF
CDR3 DNA: TGTGCCAGCAGCTTAGCCTTCGGGCAGGGGCCATCTGGAAACACCATATATTTT

J gene: TRBJ2-1
V gene: TRBV5-6
D gene: NA
CDR3 length: 12
clone size: NA
CDR3 protein: CASSSTGFEQFF
CDR3 DNA: TGTGCCAGCAGCTCTACAGGGTTTGAGCAGTTCTTC

J gene: TRBJ1-1
V gene: TRBV5-1
D gene: NA
CDR3 length: 15
clone size: NA
CDR3 protein: CASSLSGSGNTEAFF
CDR3 DNA: TGCGCCAGCAGCTTGAGCGGGTCTGGGAACACTGAAGCTTTCTTT

J gene: TRBJ2-1
V gene: TRBV6-1
D gene: NA
CDR3 length: 15
clone size: NA
CDR3 protein: CASSEGTQHKNEQFF
CDR3 DNA: TGTGCCAGCAGTGAAGGGACTCAACACAAAAATGAGCAGTTCTTC

J gene: TRBJ2-7
V gene: TRBV20-1
D gene: NA
CDR3 length: 11
clone size: NA
CDR3 protein: CSASNGIEQYF
CDR3 DNA: TGCAGTGCTAGTAACGGGATCGAGCAGTACTTC

J gene: TRBJ2-7
V gene: TRBV5-1
D gene: NA
CDR3 length: 14
clone size: NA
CDR3 protein: CASSTQGGTYEQYF
CDR3 DNA: TGCGCCAGCAGCACCCAAGGGGGAACCTACGAGCAGTACTTC

J gene: TRBJ2-2
V gene: TRBV28
D gene: TRBD2
CDR3 length: 14
clone size: NA
CDR3 protein: CASVSGGAGGELFF
CDR3 DNA: TGTGCCAGCGTCAGCGGGGGGGCCGGCGGGGAGCTGTTTTTT

J gene: TRBJ2-1
V gene: TRBV5-6
D gene: TRBD2
CDR3 length: 17
clone size: few
CDR3 protein: CASSLEVGLAGRGEQFF
CDR3 DNA: TGTGCCAGCAGCTTGGAAGTCGGACTAGCGGGGCGCGGGGAGCAGTTCTTC

J gene: TRBJ1-2
V gene: TRBV2
D gene: NA
CDR3 length: 15
clone size: NA
CDR3 protein: CASKGESGWGHGYTF
CDR3 DNA: TGTGCCAGCAAAGGAGAGTCGGGCTGGGGGCATGGCTACACCTTC

J gene: TRBJ2-7
V gene: TRBV28
D gene: NA
CDR3 length: 15
clone size: NA
CDR3 protein: CASSPPANGAYEQYF
CDR3 DNA: TGTGCCAGCAGTCCCCCCGCCAATGGGGCTTACGAGCAGTACTTC

J gene: TRBJ2-7
V gene: TRBV7-9
D gene: NA
CDR3 length: 13
clone size: NA
CDR3 protein: CASTPTFSYEQYF
CDR3 DNA: TGTGCCAGCACCCCCACTTTCTCTTACGAGCAGTACTTC

J gene: TRBJ1-4
V gene: TRBV28
D gene: NA
CDR3 length: 19
clone size: NA
CDR3 protein: CASSPNVLQGWATNEKLFF
CDR3 DNA: TGTGCCAGCAGTCCGAACGTTTTACAGGGTTGGGCAACTAATGAAAAACTGTTTTTT

J gene: TRBJ2-7
V gene: TRBV30
D gene: TRBD1
CDR3 length: 17
clone size: NA
CDR3 protein: CAWSGTGGSIFSYEQYF
CDR3 DNA: TGTGCCTGGAGTGGGACAGGGGGCTCAATTTTTTCCTACGAGCAGTACTTC

J gene: TRBJ2-1
V gene: TRBV6-5
D gene: NA
CDR3 length: 14
clone size: NA
CDR3 protein: CATLSGVSYNEQFF
CDR3 DNA: TGTGCCACACTTAGCGGCGTCTCCTACAATGAGCAGTTCTTC